This T cell receptor beta chain appears in the sequencing data of a study of metastatic and nonmetastatic thyroid tumors. The wider study: Both malignant and benign thyroid patients supplied peripheral blood and tumor or nodule tissue samples, across which the repertoires of these patients were then compared. Study-wide points: Malignant thyroid tumors reportedly had TCR beta diversity that was significantly higher than in benign nodules, in blood and tumor.

The germline V and J ends were trimmed by 8 bases and 2 bases, with 18 bases remaining between them. The CDR3 runs to 14 residues. Germline CDR1 is GTSNPN and CDR2 is SVGIG (reference sequence). No treatment had been given to any patient before thyroid surgery. Per the original methods: Clinicopathological groups differed in CDR3, with these differences serving to build a distant-metastasis classifier for papillary thyroid cancer. TCRdb re-analyzed the PCR reads using MiXCR. The authors' filters were not applied to this entry. This sample has about 24,000 clones; under 25% occur once, and the top ten carry roughly 13%. In the case of this clone: Its matching antigen is unknown.

Sequences were obtained from blood. The chain carries TRBV30 and TRBJ1-2; the D is unclear. This sequence was found in a male donor with papillary thyroid cancer or a benign thyroid nodule (not recorded which). Some clones in this sample may be carry-over from other donors' samples. CDR3 nucleotide sequence: TGTGCCCGGGAAATAGGAGACGGAAACTATGGCTACACCTTC. The encoded protein is CAREIGDGNYGYTF.